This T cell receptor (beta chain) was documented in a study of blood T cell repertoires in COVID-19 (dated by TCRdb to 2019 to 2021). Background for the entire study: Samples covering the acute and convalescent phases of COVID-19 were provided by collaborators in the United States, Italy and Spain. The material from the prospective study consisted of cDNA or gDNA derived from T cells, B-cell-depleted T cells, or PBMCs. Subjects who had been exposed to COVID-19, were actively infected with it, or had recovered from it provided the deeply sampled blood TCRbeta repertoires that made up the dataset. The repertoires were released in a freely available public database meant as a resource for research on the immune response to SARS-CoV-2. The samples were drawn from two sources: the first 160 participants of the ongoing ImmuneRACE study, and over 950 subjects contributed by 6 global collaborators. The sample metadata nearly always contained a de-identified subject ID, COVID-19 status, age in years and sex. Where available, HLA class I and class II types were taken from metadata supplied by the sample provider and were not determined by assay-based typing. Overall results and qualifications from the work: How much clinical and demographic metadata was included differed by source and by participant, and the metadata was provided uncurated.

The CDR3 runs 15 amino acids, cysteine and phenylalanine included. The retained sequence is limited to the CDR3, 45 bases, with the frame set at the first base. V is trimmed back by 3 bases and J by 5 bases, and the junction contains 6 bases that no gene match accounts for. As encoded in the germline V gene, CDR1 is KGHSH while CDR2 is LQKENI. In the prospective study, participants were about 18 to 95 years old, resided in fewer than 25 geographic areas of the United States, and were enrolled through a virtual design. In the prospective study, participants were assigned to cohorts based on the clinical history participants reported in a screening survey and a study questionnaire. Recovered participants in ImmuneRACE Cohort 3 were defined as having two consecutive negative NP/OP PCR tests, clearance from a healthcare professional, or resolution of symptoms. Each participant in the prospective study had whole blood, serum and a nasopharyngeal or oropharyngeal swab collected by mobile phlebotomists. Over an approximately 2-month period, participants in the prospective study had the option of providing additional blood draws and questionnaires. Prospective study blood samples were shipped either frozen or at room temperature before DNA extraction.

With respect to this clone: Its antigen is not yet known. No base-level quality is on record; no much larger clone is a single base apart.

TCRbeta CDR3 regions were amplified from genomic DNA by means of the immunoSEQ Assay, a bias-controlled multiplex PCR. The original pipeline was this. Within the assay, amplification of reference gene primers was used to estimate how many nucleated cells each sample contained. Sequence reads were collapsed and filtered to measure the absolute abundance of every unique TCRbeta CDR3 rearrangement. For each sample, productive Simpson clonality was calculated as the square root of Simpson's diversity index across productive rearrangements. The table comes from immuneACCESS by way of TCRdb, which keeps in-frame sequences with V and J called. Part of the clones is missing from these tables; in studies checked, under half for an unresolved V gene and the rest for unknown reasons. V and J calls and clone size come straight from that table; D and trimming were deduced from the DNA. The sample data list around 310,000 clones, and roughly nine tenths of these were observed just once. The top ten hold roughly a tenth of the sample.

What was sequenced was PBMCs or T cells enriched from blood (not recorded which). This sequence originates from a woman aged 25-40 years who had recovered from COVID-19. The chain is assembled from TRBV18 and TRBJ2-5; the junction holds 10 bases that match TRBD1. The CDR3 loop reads CASSPRDRGGETQYF. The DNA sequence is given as TGTGCCAGCTCACCTCGGGACAGGGGAGGGGAGACCCAGTACTTC.